The source of this T cell receptor beta chain is a study of shared clonotypes between healthy human individuals (dated by TCRdb to the early 2020s). For the wider study: The cohort comprised a couple of women and a few men aged 18 to 49 years. To estimate repertoire size and how much clonotype sharing occurs between individuals, the study deeply sequenced the blood TCR repertoires of five healthy adults. Between about 0.8 and 9 billion PBMCs per donor were obtained by leukapheresis. For each donor, CD4 naive and CD4 memory were each given three plates, CD8 naive was given two plates, and CD8 memory was given one plate. To increase sequencing depth and limit assay-specific biases, TCR repertoire library preparation and sequencing were carried out by different laboratories using diverse techniques. Points the paper makes about the study in general: Sampling was limited to blood, and TCR repertoires in tissue likely differ from TCR repertoires in blood. Rarefaction of sorted-subset datasets indicated incomplete sequencing despite the large sequencing depth. Naive subsets generally had larger estimated clonotype richness than memory subsets. When several donors were compared, the shared fraction of clonotypes was about 5.2% for naive CD4, around 4% for naive CD8, 2.3% for memory CD4, and less than 0.5% for memory CD8. The small number of donors limited the genetic and exposure-history diversity represented. Compared with non-shared clonotypes, the clonotypes found in all four sorted-subset donors had higher generation probabilities. Pairwise subsampling led to the expectation that sequencing depth would affect the degree of clonotype sharing among donors.

Using the deep immunoSEQ assay, multiplex PCR amplified TCR CDR3 regions from genomic DNA. Extracted genomic DNA from each cell subset was spread evenly across all wells of several immunoSEQ 96-well plates, with each plate serving as a replicate. For sorted subsets, around 200 ng genomic DNA, equal to 30,000 or so T cell genomes, was loaded into each replicate PCR. Purified libraries were quantified with a Qubit 3.0 fluorometer, sized on a Bioanalyzer 2100, and re-quantified with the KAPA Library Quantification kit. A separate single-read 150-cycle Illumina NextSeq 550 flow cell was used to sequence each immunoSEQ 96-well plate. Per the source publication's procedure: Because only junctional sequences without quality scores were contained in the immunoSEQ output, filtering matching that applied to full-length reads could not be performed. To assign V/J genes and CDR3, sequences were annotated using PyIR, a Python wrapper for IgBLAST v1.9, with IMGT germline references. Reads were filtered out if the reads had weak V/J assignments (E-value above 1e-6), no CDR3, stop codons, out-of-frame junctions, or ambiguous translated residues. V3J clonotypes were defined as sequences sharing an identical inferred V gene, J gene, and CDR3 amino acid sequence. The percentage overlap between two repertoires was calculated by dividing the number of shared unique clonotypes by the size of the smaller repertoire. Repertoire richness was assessed with RTK rarefaction, the Chao1 estimator, and Recon v2.1 estimates of unobserved clonotypes. Generation probabilities for all TCRbeta clonotypes obtained by the gDNA method from a few donors were computed using OLGA. Entries here come from immuneACCESS through TCRdb and include only in-frame sequences with V and J called. Some clones fail to appear in such tables; in the studies checked, an unresolved V gene covers under half of the shortfall, and the cause of the remainder is unknown. The V and J calls and clone size were taken over from that table, and D and trimming were inferred from the DNA. This sample gives a few million clones in total; 93% of them show up just once. The ten largest clones take up 0.35% to 0.45% of the sample.

CDR1 SGHRS and CDR2 YFSETQ are derived from the germline V gene. Including the terminal cysteine and phenylalanine, the CDR3 comprises 15 residues. CDR3 DNA only is kept here, 45 bases in frame from base 1. Clipping removes 3 bases from V and 2 bases from J, with 2 as the unmatched junction base count. The donors were healthy, HIV-negative adults who had no recently reported acute infections or vaccinations. Every donor was a Caucasian adult living in Nashville, Tennessee, USA. Magnetic negative selection was used to enrich CD4+ T cells, after which naive cells were positively selected on CD45RA and the negative fraction became the memory subset. Blood was collected by leukapheresis, and PBMCs were isolated by Ficoll-Histopaque density gradient centrifugation and then cryopreserved in liquid nitrogen vapor phase. Analytical flow cytometry was used to check the purity and quantity of every magnetically sorted T cell population. From each sorted fraction, genomic DNA was isolated and quantified by UV absorbance on a Nanodrop 2000c.

Comments on this clone: Its cognate antigen has yet to be identified. Base qualities are missing; no much larger clone stands one base away. Within the sample, other DNA sequences also encode this same CDR3.

Sequenced sample: naive CD4+ T cells from PBMCs. This specimen's cell subset or site label, per the study, means: CD45RA+ positively selected. The TCR originated in a man younger than 30 in good health. Some clones in this sample may be carry-over from other donors' samples. The chain uses TRBV5-1 and TRBJ2-7; 13 of the junction bases match TRBD2. This receptor carries the CDR3 CASSSLAGGPYEQYF. The DNA is TGCGCCAGCAGCTCACTAGCGGGAGGGCCCTACGAGCAGTACTTC.